Listed here are 15 T cell receptor beta chains from one sample, sequenced in a study of spatial heterogeneity in lung cancer. Study conclusions and caveats: Tumor mutation count correlated with how many alpha and beta TCRs expanded intratumorally.

For these TCRs, the target antigens are not known. MiXCR, run by TCRdb on the 5' RACE reads, gives a single entry per CDR3 protein. The sample carries fewer than 20,000 distinct CDR3 sequences, around 7% recorded once. As to time point: sample taken at primary tumor resection. This material consisted of lung tumor tissue, taken at surgery. These TCRs come from a female donor with early-stage non-small cell lung cancer.

The V call is TRBV14, the J call TRBJ2-3; 11 bases match TRBD2. Germline V gene sequence: CDR1 SGHDN, CDR2 FVKESK. V lost 0 bases, J lost 9 bases, and 5 bases stayed unmatched. The CDR3 sequence is 15 residues long. Here the CDR3 reads CASSQDTSGGRTQYF. In nucleotides, the CDR3 is TGTGCCAGCAGCCAAGATACTAGCGGGGGAAGAACGCAGTATTTT.

This clonotype is labeled as medium-sized. V is TRBV3-1 and J is TRBJ1-1; D remains ambiguous. The CDR3 covers 16 residues. The V end lost 3 bases, the J end lost 0 bases, and 14 bases lay between the germline ends. Germline CDR1 reads LGHDT; CDR2 reads YNNKEL (reference sequence). The CDR3 sequence: CASSHFRRNLNTEAFF. The CDR3 DNA reads TGTGCCAGCAGCCACTTTCGGAGAAACTTGAACACTGAAGCTTTCTTT.

Ten or more counts support this clonotype. Here the CDR3 reads CASSASYNEQFF. DNA for the CDR3: TGTGCCAGCAGCGCGAGTTACAATGAGCAGTTCTTC. The J gene is TRBJ2-1, the V gene TRBV7-2; D gene ambiguous. Germline CDR1 reads SGHTA; CDR2 reads FQGNSA. Trimming took 5 bases from V and 4 from J, leaving 6 bases between them. This CDR3 comprises 12 residues.

The rearrangement uses TRBV7-2 and TRBJ2-2; 7 nucleotides agree with TRBD1. Looked up from germline, CDR1 is SGHTA and CDR2 is FQGNSA. J gave up 10 bases and V 5 bases, and 10 bases lay outside the gene matches. The CDR3 is made up of 14 amino acids. The CDR3 DNA is TGTGCCAGCAGCCCGAGACAGGGTTACGAGGAGCTGTTTTTT. This codes for CASSPRQGYEELFF.

This clonotype has a count of ten or more. The chain links TRBV19 to TRBJ1-6, with 8 bases identical to TRBD1. V trimming: 7 bases; J trimming: 9 bases; junction bases outside the gene matches: 11. Germline CDR1 is LNHDA and CDR2 is SQIVND (reference sequence). CDR3 length equals 15 residues. The CDR3 coding sequence is TGTGCCAGTAAGGACAGGGCCCTCGGCGGTTCACCCCTCCACTTT. Translating gives CASKDRALGGSPLHF. Variable domain in full (rest from reference TRBV19 and TRBJ1-6): DGGITQSPKYLFRKEGQNVTLSCEQNLNHDAMYWYRQDPGQGLRLIYYSQIVNDFQKGDIAEGYSVSREKKESFPLTVTSAQKNPTAFYLCASKDRALGGSPLHFGNGTRLTVT.

This clonotype showed up many times. This rearrangement joins TRBV5-1 to TRBJ2-2; no clear D gene. The germline CDR1 and CDR2 sequences are SGHRS and YFSETQ. V was trimmed by 4 bases and J by 7 bases, leaving 11 bases between them. The CDR3 consists of 13 residues. CDR3 region: CASSPVVGGELFF. The CDR3 DNA follows: TGCGCCAGCAGCCCGGTGGTTGGCGGGGAGCTGTTTTTT.

This chain uses TRBV19 with TRBJ1-5, with D maybe TRBD1 (6 bases). This CDR3 is built from 13 residues. From germline, CDR1 is LNHDA and CDR2 SQIVND (reference sequence). V shed 8 bases and J shed 2 bases, with 10 bases lying between them. The CDR3 nucleotides are TGTGCCAGTTCGGACAGAGGCAATCAGCCCCAGCATTTT. This translates into CASSDRGNQPQHF.

This clonotype was observed many times. The J gene is TRBJ2-1, the V gene TRBV18; possibly TRBD2 for D (6 bases). Trimming stripped 3 bases from V and 10 bases from J, with 16 bases between. In germline, CDR1 is KGHSH, CDR2 LQKENI. This CDR3 contains 14 residues. The CDR3: CASSPARAGGEQFF. CDR3 sequence (DNA): TGTGCCAGCTCACCGGCACGGGCCGGGGGAGAGCAGTTCTTC.

About this clonotype: A much larger clone lies one base from this, so it may be a read error. The chain carries TRBV2 and TRBJ2-5; no clear D. V lost 7 bases to trimming and J lost 0 bases, with 9 bases between them. CDR1 and CDR2 from the germline V gene are SNHLY and FYNNEI. The CDR3 extends over 13 amino acids. CDR3 amino acids: CASTQRDQETQYF. In DNA form, the CDR3 reads TGTGCCAGCACCCAACGGGACCAAGAGACCCAGTACTTC.

This clonotype appeared many times. The rearrangement uses TRBV10-3 and TRBJ2-3, with D possibly called TRBD1 or TRBD2 (6 bases each). Germline CDR1 and CDR2: ENHRY and SYGVKD. With 4 bases removed from V and 0 bases from J, the gap between germline ends came to 17 bases. This CDR3 is built from 17 residues. CDR3 sequence (DNA): TGTGCCATCAGTGGCCCCTCCCAGGGGACTAGCACAGATACGCAGTATTTT. Its protein is CAISGPSQGTSTDTQYF.

At least ten counts were recorded for this clonotype. This chain uses TRBV27 with TRBJ2-3, with TRBD2 matching 13 bases. V lost 2 bases, J lost 4 bases, and 0 bases stayed unmatched. CDR1 and CDR2 from the germline V gene are MNHEY and SMNVEV (reference sequence). CDR3 length: 15 residues. In DNA form, the CDR3 reads TGTGCCAGCAGTTTAACTAGCGGGGGGGCAGATACGCAGTATTTT. This sequence encodes CASSLTSGGADTQYF.

This clonotype was seen ten or more times. The rearrangement joins TRBV5-1 to TRBJ1-2, with D uncertain. The CDR3 consists of 13 residues. CDR1 and CDR2 (germline): SGHRS, YFSETQ. The V end lost 0 bases, the J end lost 2 bases, and 5 bases lay between the germline ends. This CDR3 is CASSLAANYGYTF. In DNA form, the CDR3 reads TGCGCCAGCAGCTTGGCAGCGAACTATGGCTACACCTTC.

There are many counts of this clonotype. An end of the junction does not agree with germline; a read error may underlie this. This chain joins TRBV11-1 and TRBJ2-5, with TRBD1 matching 8 bases. The CDR3 consists of 12 residues. Germline lookup yields CDR1 SGHAT and CDR2 FQDESV (reference sequence). CDR3: CASSSSWTGMSF. The CDR3 DNA follows: TGTGCCAGCAGCTCCTCCTGGACAGGGATGAGCTTC.

This clonotype is labeled as medium-sized. The V gene is TRBV29-1, the J gene TRBJ1-2; TRBD1 agrees at 7 bases. V shed 7 bases and J 6 bases; nucleotides not matched to a gene: 5. Per germline, CDR1 SQVTM and CDR2 ANQGSEA. The CDR3 sequence is 11 residues long. In DNA form, the CDR3 reads TGCAGCGGGTCCGGGACAGATGGCTACACCTTC. It is translated as CSGSGTDGYTF. Using reference TRBV29-1 and TRBJ1-2 for the parts outside the CDR3, the full variable domain is SAVISQKPSRDICQRGTSLTIQCQVDSQVTMMFWYRQQPGQSLTLIATANQGSEATYESGFVIDKFPISRPNLTFSTLTVSNMSPEDSSIYLCSGSGTDGYTFGSGTRLTVV.

The sample holds a few counts of this clonotype. This sequence joins TRBV14 and TRBJ1-1; D not resolved. Trimming removed 4 bases at V and 3 bases at J, with 9 bases between. Per the germline V gene, CDR1 is SGHDN and CDR2 is FVKESK. The length of the CDR3 is 13 residues. The CDR3, as DNA: TGTGCCAGCAGCCCTCAGACTTACACTGAAGCTTTCTTT. Translating it yields CASSPQTYTEAFF.